The source of this TCR beta chain is a study of T cell changes during pregnancy in multiple sclerosis. With 0 bases clipped from V and 4 bases from J, the junction kept 13 bases outside the gene matches. The CDR3 has 17 residues. CDR1 GTSNPN and CDR2 SVGIG come from the germline V gene (reference sequence). Using immunoSEQ multiplex PCR, the repertoire was profiled, and TCRdb retains in-frame clones only, with some absent. The profile shows fewer than 20,000 clones, roughly nine tenths of them singletons. The sample holds one count of this clone. V is TRBV30 and J is TRBJ1-2; TRBD1 aligns across 8 bases. Source: CD8+ T cells from peripheral blood mononuclear cells, taken in the second trimester of pregnancy. The receptor's source is a female donor in good health, enrolled as a control in a pregnancy study. DNA for the CDR3: TGTGCCTGGAGTGTACAAGGGACAGGTGGTTCGGGCTATGGCTACACCTTC. It encodes CAWSVQGTGGSGYGYTF.